The clone carrying this T cell receptor beta chain has a single count. Reverse transcription of roughly 0.5 to 1 ug RNA was carried out with random hexamers. TCRdb called the immunoSEQ multiplex PCR reads again in MiXCR, with one record for every CDR3 protein. This sample has about 200,000 distinct CDR3 sequences, with roughly 92% found just once. The data originate from a study of CD8 T cells in Susac syndrome. Sequencing of TCR beta drew on CD8+ and CD4+ T cells from blood. Relapsing-remitting disease, either stable or active, was present in the treatment-naive patients who were the multiple sclerosis controls. This clonotype was obtained from a human donor with multiple sclerosis. The sequenced sample consisted of CD8+ T cells from PBMCs.

CDR3 loop: CACKTGGRYTEAFF. The DNA for the CDR3 is TGTGCTTGCAAGACAGGGGGGAGGTACACTGAAGCTTTCTTT. The V gene is TRBV19, the J gene TRBJ1-1, with TRBD1 identical over 9 bases. The CDR3 has 14 residues. CDR1 and CDR2 (germline): LNHDA, SQIVND (reference sequence).